This T cell receptor beta chain was captured in a study of blood T cell repertoires in COVID-19. As originally analysed: From reference gene primer amplification, estimates of nucleated cell counts were derived. Sequencing was performed with immunoSEQ multiplex PCR; in TCRdb, only in-frame clones are kept and a portion is missing. For V, J and clone size, that table is used; D and trimming come from the DNA. Here the sample spans approximately 220,000 clones, roughly 80% being singletons. Trimming removed 3 bases from V and 3 bases from J, with 9 bases in between. Germline CDR1 SGDLS, CDR2 YYNGEE. The CDR3 contains 13 residues.

This clonotype was sampled from a woman aged 60 to 75 with acute or convalescent COVID-19. The V and J genes are TRBV9 and TRBJ1-2, with D unresolved. Source material: peripheral blood. CDR3 amino acids: CASSASGYYGYTF. CDR3 DNA: TGTGCCAGCAGCGCTTCAGGTTACTATGGCTACACCTTC.